This entry concerns a single T cell receptor beta chain. The target antigen is unknown. Assay: immunoSEQ multiplex PCR; the TCRdb copy retains only in-frame clones and omits some. The sample shows 35,000 to 50,000 clones, 91% of them seen only once. J was trimmed by 2 bases and V by 7 bases; bases with no gene match: 16. Germline V gene lookup returns CDR1 LNHDA and CDR2 SQIVND (reference sequence). The CDR3 extends over 19 amino acids. The sample originates from a study of T cells in localized non-small cell lung cancer. Overall study results and limits: Tumor samples were not multi-region, leaving intratumor heterogeneity unexcluded. Longer overall survival was linked to higher blood T cell density.

The V and J genes are TRBV19 and TRBJ1-5; 11 nucleotides line up with TRBD1. The clonotype was recovered from a woman aged 40-69 years with stage II lung adenocarcinoma. The input for sequencing was PBMCs, taken before any cancer treatment. CDR3 sequence (DNA): TGTGCCAGTATCCGGACAGGGGGCGCGGGGGTACAGGGCAATCAGCCCCAGCATTTT. Translated: CASIRTGGAGVQGNQPQHF.